This TCR beta chain was captured in a study of control samples from healthy donors and cancer patients. The ends were cut back, 3 bases at V and 0 bases at J, with 13 bases in the middle. Germline CDR1 is LGHDT and CDR2 is YNNKEL (reference sequence). The CDR3 runs 16 residues. Produced via immunoSEQ multiplex PCR; TCRdb's table is partial and in-frame only. This table has about 100,000 clones, almost 85% appearing once. The sample comprised blood. J is TRBJ2-3 and V is TRBV3-1 (or the pseudogene TRBV3-2); D might be TRBD2 (6 bases). The source is a man younger than 35 in good health. The CDR3 spells CASSHGGARSTDTQYF. CDR3 nucleotides: TGTGCCAGCAGCCATGGAGGGGCCCGGAGCACAGATACGCAGTATTTT.